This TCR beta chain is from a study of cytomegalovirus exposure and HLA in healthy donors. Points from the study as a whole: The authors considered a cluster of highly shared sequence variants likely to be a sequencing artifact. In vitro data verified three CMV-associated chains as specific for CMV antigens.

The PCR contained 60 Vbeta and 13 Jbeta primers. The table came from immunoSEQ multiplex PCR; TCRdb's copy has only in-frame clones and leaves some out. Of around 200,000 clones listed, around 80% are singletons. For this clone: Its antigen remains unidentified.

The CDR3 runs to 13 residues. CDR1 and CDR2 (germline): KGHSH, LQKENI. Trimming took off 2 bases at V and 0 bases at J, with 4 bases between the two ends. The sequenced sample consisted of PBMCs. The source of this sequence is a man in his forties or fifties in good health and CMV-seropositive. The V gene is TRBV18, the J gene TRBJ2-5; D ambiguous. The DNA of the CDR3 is TGTGCCAGCTCACCAATCAACCAAGAGACCCAGTACTTC. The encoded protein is CASSPINQETQYF.